This T cell receptor beta chain was documented in a study of OX40 agonist ivuxolimab in advanced cancers. Study details: One patient with hepatocellular carcinoma and two with cutaneous melanoma, three in all, had partial responses.

A word on this clone: Its antigen remains unidentified.

The protocol was immunoSEQ multiplex PCR, while the TCRdb copy is restricted to in-frame clones and leaves out a portion. The sample contains 50,000 to 70,000 clones, less than 95% of which appear only once. This CDR3 region has 15 residues. V lost 0 bases and J lost 0; bases outside the gene matches: 2. Germline V gives CDR1 SEHNR, CDR2 FQNEAQ (reference sequence). General study findings and limits: Low normalized T-cell clonal expansion also characterized some of the nonresponders. CD8+ T cells (on average) carried more expanded clones than CD4+ T cells. At 0.1 to 3.0 mg/kg, clonal expansion of CD4+ and CD8+ blood T cells had occurred by week 6.

This chain links TRBV7-9 with TRBJ2-7; 7 bases match TRBD2. The sequences come from CD4+ or CD8+ T cells sorted from blood, collected in a trial of the OX40 agonist ivuxolimab. The clonotype originates from an adult with an advanced solid tumor such as melanoma, head and neck, liver or kidney cancer. CDR3 protein: CASSLAAGSSYEQYF. Here the CDR3 DNA reads TGTGCCAGCAGCTTAGCAGCGGGATCCTCCTACGAGCAGTACTTC.